This is a list of T cell receptor beta chains from one sample in a study of response to subunit inactivated influenza vaccine. TCRdb re-analysed the RT-PCR reads in MiXCR, keeping a single row per CDR3 protein. The sample includes approximately 480,000 distinct CDR3 sequences, approximately 10% of them seen just once. This specimen was PBMCs from blood, taken roughly 47 days after vaccination. The receptors stem from a man aged 45-60 years who received an inactivated influenza vaccine. Both conserved end residues are part of each CDR3.

16 TRBV4-2 CASSQDTGTIQETQYF
14 TRBV28 CASRRTGSTGELFF
17 TRBV7-6 CASSAGTSGGRYNEQFF
16 TRBV20-1 CSARPTSREAYNEQFF
21 TRBV20-1 CSARNPNTATTHSFSGNTIYF
15 TRBV20-1 CSAPKGSATGWGQYF
14 TRBV12-3/TRBV12-4 CASSPNRGGNTIYF
16 TRBV27 CASTRTSGNVYNEQFF
14 TRBV5-1 CASSKDTSNTEAFF
13 TRBV10-3 CAIGGDRADTQYF
16 TRBV6-4 CASSDSKSTETETQYF
12 TRBV29-1 CSVWTGGYEQYF
12 TRBV10-3 CAIRDIDSPLHF
14 TRBV6-2/TRBV6-3 CASSLNRGSQTQYF
16 TRBV7-2 CASSLVVLSSYNEQFF
17 TRBV5-1 CASSLSYSQAENEKLFF
16 TRBV20-1 CSARDYVTGGDTEAFF
15 TRBV3-1 CASSQSSGQNYGYTF
12 TRBV15 CATSANEKVKYF
14 TRBV12-3/TRBV12-4 CASRSQLHQETQYF
15 TRBV7-2 CASSLERIVYTEAFF
14 TRBV7-2 CASSLVSVGETQYF
18 TRBV5-1 CASSPLADLGQGSYEQYF
17 TRBV15 CATSRDGIGKVNTEAFF
14 TRBV10-3 CATAAGEAHQSAIF
15 TRBV5-1 CASSLADGTTYGYTF
14 TRBV28 CATAMGRSWDEQYF
15 TRBV7-9 CASRPSGVGTNEQFF
17 TRBV20-1 CSARDRPGRKVYNEQFF
15 TRBV16 CASSRGQGPTDTQYF
19 TRBV20-1 CSARVLSPLAEGATDTQYF
15 TRBV7-9 CASSLLTGGSSIQYF
14 TRBV4-3 CASSPSYYKETQYF
13 TRBV27 CASSLHRGGEQYF
14 TRBV5-6 CASTQTGRNYGYTF
12 TRBV27 CASSTRGNEQFF
14 TRBV10-3 CAIKATGVSYEQYF
12 TRBV27 CASSSVGTEAFF
14 TRBV7-2 CASSLSQPYYGYTF
17 TRBV7-2 CASSLAAGGRSYNEQFF
13 TRBV6-5 CASSYRGQETQYF
15 TRBV2 CASSEGLENTGELFF
14 TRBV4-3 CASSQQGEGYEQYF
17 TRBV12-3/TRBV12-4 CASSPVAGPSEDNEQFF
13 TRBV3-1 CASSQGPWDEQYF
16 TRBV7-8 CASSLVVAGEGETQYF
18 TRBV5-6 CASSPLRGGPMDQETQYF
13 TRBV10-3 CAISEQGTYEQYF
13 TRBV7-3 CASSLSINTEAFF
14 TRBV20-1 CSATGQHSNQPQHF
13 TRBV20-1 CSAGDRASYEQYF
14 TRBV9 CASSPTLGANVLTF
14 TRBV12-3/TRBV12-4 CASSVGISTDTQYF
18 TRBV11-2 CASSLYVAGTLAYNEQFF
15 TRBV14 CASSPRDRYTDTQYF
14 TRBV20-1 CSASQASSNQPQHF
15 TRBV12-3/TRBV12-4 CASSLLVTVGGELFF